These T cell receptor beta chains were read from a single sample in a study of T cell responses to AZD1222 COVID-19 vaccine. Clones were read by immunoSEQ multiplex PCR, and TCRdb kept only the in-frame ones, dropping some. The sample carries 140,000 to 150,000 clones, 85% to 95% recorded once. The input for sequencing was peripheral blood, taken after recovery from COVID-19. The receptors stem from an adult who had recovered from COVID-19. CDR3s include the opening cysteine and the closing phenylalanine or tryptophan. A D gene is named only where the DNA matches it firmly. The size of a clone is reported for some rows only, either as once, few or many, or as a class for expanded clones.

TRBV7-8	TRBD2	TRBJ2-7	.	CASSAPGLAYKSSSYEQYF	TGTGCCAGCAGCGCCCCGGGACTAGCGTATAAAAGTAGCTCCTACGAGCAGTACTTC
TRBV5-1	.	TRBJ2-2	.	CASSLEGPGELFF	TGCGCCAGCAGCTTGGAGGGCCCCGGGGAGCTGTTTTTT
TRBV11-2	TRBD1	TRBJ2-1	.	CASSPRDRMNEQFF	TGTGCCAGCAGCCCCCGGGACAGGATGAATGAGCAGTTCTTC
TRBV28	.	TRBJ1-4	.	CASSLQFNEKLFF	TGTGCCAGCAGTTTACAGTTTAATGAAAAACTGTTTTTT
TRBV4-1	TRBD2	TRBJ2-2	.	CASSQTGGGSATGELFF	TGCGCCAGCAGCCAAACCGGTGGCGGGAGTGCCACCGGGGAGCTGTTTTTT
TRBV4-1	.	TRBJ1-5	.	CASSQRLNNQPQHF	TGCGCCAGCAGCCAGAGACTCAACAATCAGCCCCAGCATTTT
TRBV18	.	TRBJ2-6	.	CASSPPTVSGANVLTF	TGTGCCAGCTCACCACCGACTGTGTCTGGGGCCAACGTCCTGACTTTC
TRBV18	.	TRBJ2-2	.	CASSPRQGFTGELFF	TGTGCCAGCTCACCAAGACAAGGGTTTACCGGGGAGCTGTTTTTT
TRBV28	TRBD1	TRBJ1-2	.	CASSFNGAGGRDYGYTF	TGTGCCAGCAGTTTTAATGGGGCAGGGGGAAGGGACTATGGCTACACCTTC
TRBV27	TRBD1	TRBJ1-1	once	CASSSWDSHTEAFF	TGTGCCAGCAGTTCCTGGGACAGCCACACTGAAGCTTTCTTT
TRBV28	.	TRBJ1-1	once	CASSLGSGPMNTEAFF	TGTGCCAGCAGTTTGGGGTCAGGGCCGATGAACACTGAAGCTTTCTTT
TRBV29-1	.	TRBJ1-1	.	CSVSSTEAFF	TGCAGCGTTTCCAGCACTGAAGCTTTCTTT
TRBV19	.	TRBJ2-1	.	CATSSPYNEQFF	TGTGCCACCTCAAGCCCCTACAATGAGCAGTTCTTC
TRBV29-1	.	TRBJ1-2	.	CSVGSNYGYTF	TGCAGCGTTGGATCAAACTATGGCTACACCTTC
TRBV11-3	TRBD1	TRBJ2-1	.	CASSKGQGANEQFF	TGTGCCAGCAGCAAGGGACAGGGGGCTAATGAGCAGTTCTTC
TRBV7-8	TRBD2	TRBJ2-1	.	CASSLARLAVYNEQFF	TGTGCCAGCAGCTTAGCGAGACTAGCGGTCTACAATGAGCAGTTCTTC
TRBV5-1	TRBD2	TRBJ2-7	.	CASSRLQREGPYEQYF	TGCGCCAGCAGCCGATTACAGCGGGAGGGCCCCTACGAGCAGTACTTC
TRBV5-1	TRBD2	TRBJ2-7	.	CASSLALAGGGEQYF	TGCGCCAGCAGCTTGGCGCTAGCGGGAGGTGGCGAGCAGTACTTC
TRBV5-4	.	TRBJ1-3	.	CASSLAGGGVENTIYF	TGTGCCAGCAGCTTGGCCGGTGGGGGGGTTGAAAACACCATATATTTT
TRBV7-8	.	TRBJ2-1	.	CASSPRRGVAGYNEQFF	TGTGCCAGCAGCCCCCGCAGGGGGGTAGCGGGCTACAATGAGCAGTTCTTC
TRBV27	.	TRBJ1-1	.	CATRGVNSEAFF	TGTGCCACTAGAGGAGTAAACTCTGAAGCTTTCTTT
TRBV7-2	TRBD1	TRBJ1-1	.	CASSPWTGGTEAFF	TGTGCCAGCAGCCCCTGGACAGGGGGAACTGAAGCTTTCTTT
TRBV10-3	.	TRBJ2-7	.	CAISESETGPDEQYF	TGTGCCATCAGTGAGTCCGAGACTGGGCCCGACGAGCAGTACTTC
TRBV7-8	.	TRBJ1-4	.	CASSYPSAGRKLFF	TGTGCCAGCAGTTACCCATCGGCGGGCAGGAAACTGTTTTTT
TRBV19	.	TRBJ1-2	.	CASSIESGSGYGYTF	TGTGCCAGTAGTATCGAGTCAGGGAGCGGCTATGGCTACACCTTC
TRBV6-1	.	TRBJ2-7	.	CASSEPDSSYEQYF	TGTGCCAGCAGTGAACCTGACAGCTCGTACGAGCAGTACTTC
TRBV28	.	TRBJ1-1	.	CASSYHGVNTEAFF	TGTGCCAGCAGTTACCATGGGGTAAACACTGAAGCTTTCTTT
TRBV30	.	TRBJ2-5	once	CAWSVRTEETQYF	TGTGCCTGGAGTGTACGAACAGAAGAGACCCAGTACTTC
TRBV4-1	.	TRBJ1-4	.	CASSQESEKLFF	TGCGCCAGCAGCCAAGAAAGCGAAAAACTGTTTTTT
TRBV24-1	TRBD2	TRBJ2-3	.	CATSASAGGKDTQYF	TGTGCCACCAGTGCGTCAGCGGGAGGTAAAGATACGCAGTATTTT
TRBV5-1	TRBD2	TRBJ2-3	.	CASSFGGRETDTQYF	TGCGCCAGCAGCTTCGGCGGGAGAGAAACAGATACGCAGTATTTT
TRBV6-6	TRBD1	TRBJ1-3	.	CASSRDRGIVRASNTIYF	TGTGCCAGCAGTCGGGACAGGGGAATCGTGCGTGCGTCAAACACCATATATTTT
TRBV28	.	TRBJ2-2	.	CASSTGTRNTGELFF	TGTGCCAGCTCTACCGGGACAAGGAACACCGGGGAGCTGTTTTTT
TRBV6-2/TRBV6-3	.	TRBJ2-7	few	CASSPSTDEQYF	TGTGCCAGCAGTCCCTCGACAGACGAGCAGTACTTC
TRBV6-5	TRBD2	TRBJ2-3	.	CASSPGRGWDTQYF	TGTGCCAGCAGCCCCGGGAGGGGGTGGGATACGCAGTATTTT
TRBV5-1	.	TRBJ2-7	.	CASSLLESISYEQYF	TGCGCCAGCAGCTTGCTAGAGTCCATCTCCTACGAGCAGTACTTC